Shown below are 29 T cell receptor beta chains from a single sample sequenced in a study of T cell responses to AZD1222 COVID-19 vaccine. Data came from immunoSEQ multiplex PCR; TCRdb stores just in-frame clones and leaves some out. The sample holds tens of thousands of clones, roughly 87% seen once. The input for sequencing was peripheral blood, taken on day 0 of AZD1222 vaccination. The receptors here all came from an adult in good health.

This chain connects TRBV25-1 to TRBJ1-2, with a tentative D call TRBD1 (5 bases). The CDR3 runs 15 residues. V was pared by 1 base and J by 6 bases, with 15 bases between. Germline values: CDR1 MGHDK, CDR2 SYGVNS. CDR3: CASSESEGRPHGYTF. Written as DNA, the CDR3 is TGTGCCAGCAGTGAATCGGAGGGGAGGCCGCATGGCTACACCTTC.

The rearrangement uses TRBV6-5 and TRBJ2-7; possible D gene TRBD2, 6 bases. V was cut by 6 bases and J by 6 bases, with 12 bases left in between. Looked up from germline, CDR1 is MNHEY and CDR2 is SVGAGI. The CDR3 runs 12 residues. DNA for the CDR3: TGTGCCAGCAGCAAAGTCGGGGGCGAGCAGTACTTC. Protein: CASSKVGGEQYF.

V is TRBV6-5 and J is TRBJ1-6; 8 bases agree with TRBD1. There are 14 residues in the CDR3. V gave up 6 bases and J gave up 8 bases; unmatched junction bases: 6. Per the germline V gene, CDR1 is MNHEY and CDR2 is SVGAGI. The CDR3 loop is CASRQGTGDSPLHF. The CDR3 nucleotides are TGTGCCAGCAGACAGGGGACAGGTGATTCACCCCTCCACTTT.

This clone was observed once. CDR3 sequence: CASSLELTPLHF. Written as DNA, the CDR3 is TGTGCCAGCAGCTTAGAATTGACACCCCTCCACTTT. The V and J genes are TRBV7-9 and TRBJ1-6; no firm D call. Germline assignment: CDR1 SEHNR and CDR2 FQNEAQ (reference sequence). CDR3 length: 12 residues. Between the trimmed V and J ends, which lost 1 base and 11 bases, there was a span of 6 bases.

The V gene is TRBV19, the J gene TRBJ1-1; D possibly corresponds to TRBD1 (5 bases). There are 14 residues in the CDR3. Trimming left V 5 bases short and J 0 bases short, with 10 bases between. CDR1 LNHDA and CDR2 SQIVND come from the germline V gene (reference sequence). The CDR3 reads CASSRQFMNTEAFF. The CDR3 DNA follows: TGTGCCAGTAGTCGACAGTTCATGAACACTGAAGCTTTCTTT.

The CDR3: CASSPSGDHSYNEQFF. CDR3 DNA sequence: TGTGCCAGCTCACCGTCGGGGGATCACTCCTACAATGAGCAGTTCTTC. This chain uses TRBV18 with TRBJ2-1; tentative D call: TRBD2 (6 bases). The CDR3 spans 16 residues. Germline-derived CDR1 and CDR2 are KGHSH and LQKENI. V was clipped by 3 bases and J by 0 bases, with 12 bases between them.

The genes are TRBV29-1 and TRBJ2-7; D might be TRBD2 (5 bases). From germline, CDR1 is SQVTM and CDR2 ANQGSEA. Trimming took off 1 base at V and 2 bases at J, with 9 bases between the two ends. This CDR3 spans 13 amino acids. CDR3 loop: CSVEAIGAYEQYF. CDR3 DNA sequence: TGCAGCGTTGAAGCTATCGGGGCCTACGAGCAGTACTTC.

V and J are TRBV7-8 and TRBJ1-5, with TRBD1 identical over 7 bases. There are 15 residues in the CDR3. Per the germline V gene, CDR1 is SGHVS and CDR2 is FQNEAQ. Losses at the gene ends were 5 bases for V and 0 bases for J; bases not matched to a gene: 4. The CDR3 DNA follows: TGTGCCAGCAGCCGGGACAGCCATAGCAATCAGCCCCAGCATTTT. Protein: CASSRDSHSNQPQHF.

The rearrangement uses TRBV2 and TRBJ2-7; 13 nucleotides agree with TRBD2. This CDR3 is built from 15 residues. With V trimmed by 5 bases and J by 4 bases, 5 bases remained unmatched. The V gene's germline CDR1 is SNHLY and CDR2 FYNNEI. The CDR3 here is CASSRGTSGIYEQYF. The CDR3 coding sequence is TGTGCCAGCAGTCGTGGGACTAGCGGGATATACGAGCAGTACTTC.

The chain employs TRBV12-3 or TRBV12-4 and TRBJ1-1; D not resolved. Trimming removed 5 bases from V and 1 base from J, with 8 bases in between. The CDR3 length is 13 residues. The chain's CDR3 is CASSRPPNTEAFF. The CDR3 region has the DNA TGTGCCAGCAGTAGACCTCCGAACACTGAAGCTTTCTTT.

The chain uses TRBV12-3 or TRBV12-4 and TRBJ1-5; the D is unclear. Trimming shortened V by 5 bases and J by 5 bases, and 7 bases separated the two germline ends. The CDR3 contains 12 residues. The CDR3 DNA sequence: TGTGCCAGCAGTATACCCTATCAGCCCCAGCATTTT. Protein: CASSIPYQPQHF.

CDR3 bases: TGTGCCAGCACAATTAGCGGGTTCTCCTACGAGCAGTACTTC. Its translation is CASTISGFSYEQYF. V usage is TRBV6-5 and J usage is TRBJ2-7; 7 bases are shared with TRBD2. This CDR3 contains 14 residues. Looked up from germline, CDR1 is MNHEY and CDR2 is SVGAGI. V lost 7 bases, J lost 0 bases, and 6 bases stayed unmatched.

About this clone itself: This sample also contains other DNA sequences that code for the same CDR3. The V call is TRBV5-4, the J call TRBJ1-1; D is possibly TRBD1 (5 bases). The V end was cut by 0 bases, the J end by 6 bases, with 9 bases between. Germline values: CDR1 SGHNT, CDR2 YYREEE (reference sequence). The CDR3 extends over 13 amino acids. The CDR3 DNA follows: TGTGCCAGCAGCTTGGCTGGGGGGGCTGAAGCTTTCTTT. Its translation: CASSLAGGAEAFF.

V is TRBV6-4 and J is TRBJ1-2; TRBD1 is a possible D gene (6 bases). This CDR3 comprises 14 residues. Germline CDR1 and CDR2: MRHNA and SNTAGT. V lost 3 bases and J lost 1, with 9 bases in between. This chain's CDR3 is CASSEGAFNYGYTF. DNA for the CDR3: TGTGCCAGCAGTGAGGGGGCGTTTAACTATGGCTACACCTTC.

The table lists this clone with a count of one. The chain employs TRBV19 and TRBJ1-2; D possibly corresponds to TRBD1 (5 bases). Germline CDR1 and CDR2: LNHDA and SQIVND (reference sequence). V dropped 6 bases and J dropped 0 bases, with 11 bases sitting between them. The CDR3 spans 14 residues. The CDR3 nucleotides are TGTGCCAGTAGCCCCAGGGCTACTAACTATGGCTACACCTTC. Encoded protein: CASSPRATNYGYTF.

This chain uses TRBV6-2 or TRBV6-3 with TRBJ2-5; D may match TRBD1 or TRBD2 (5 bases each). The CDR3 totals 16 residues. Trimming took off 6 bases at V and 4 bases at J, with 21 bases between the two ends. Germline lookup yields CDR1 MNHEY and CDR2 SVGEGT. The CDR3 nucleotides are TGTGCCAGCAGCAAGGGGACGCGCGGGTATCGAGAGACCCAGTACTTC. Amino acid sequence: CASSKGTRGYRETQYF.

The chain joins TRBV19 to TRBJ1-2; D call uncertain. The CDR3 is made up of 13 amino acids. V lost 3 bases, J lost 8 bases, and 13 bases lay in between. Germline V gene sequence: CDR1 LNHDA, CDR2 SQIVND (reference sequence). The CDR3 sequence is CASSIGASRGYTF. DNA of the CDR3: TGTGCCAGTAGTATCGGCGCGAGTAGAGGCTACACCTTC.

The chain links TRBV11-2 to TRBJ2-3; D is unclear. V was pared by 3 bases and J by 5 bases, with 6 bases between. Germline V CDR1 and CDR2: SGHAT, FQNNGV. This CDR3 is 12 amino acids long. The CDR3 DNA is TGTGCCAGCAGCTTGGGCGGAGATACGCAGTATTTT. Its translation: CASSLGGDTQYF.

The gene calls are TRBV6-5 and TRBJ2-7; D uncertain. Germline-derived CDR1 and CDR2 are MNHEY and SVGAGI. This CDR3 has 15 amino acids. Between the trimmed V and J ends, which lost 1 base and 0 bases, there was a span of 10 bases. This CDR3 reads CASSYFGGSSYEQYF. CDR3 sequence (DNA): TGTGCCAGCAGTTACTTTGGCGGCAGCTCCTACGAGCAGTACTTC.

The chain links TRBV19 to TRBJ1-2; possibly TRBD1 for D (6 bases). Germline CDR1 is LNHDA and CDR2 is SQIVND (reference sequence). This CDR3 is 13 amino acids long. Trimming removed 5 bases from V and 4 bases from J, with 11 bases in between. Here the CDR3 reads CASSVQGGYGYTF. CDR3 DNA: TGTGCCAGTAGTGTACAGGGTGGCTATGGCTACACCTTC.

This chain joins TRBV5-5 and TRBJ2-4; D is perhaps TRBD1 or TRBD2 (5 bases each). V lost 3 bases to trimming and J lost 5 bases, with 15 bases between them. From germline, CDR1 is SGHKS and CDR2 YYEKEE (reference sequence). This CDR3 has 15 residues. CDR3 loop: CASSWAPGTENIQYF. The CDR3 DNA follows: TGTGCCAGCAGCTGGGCACCAGGGACCGAAAACATTCAGTACTTC. Together with reference TRBV5-5 and TRBJ2-4, the CDR3 gives the full variable domain: DAGVTQSPTHLIKTRGQQVTLRCSPISGHKSVSWYQQVLGQGPQFIFQYYEKEERGRGNFPDRFSARQFPNYSSELNVNALLLGDSALYLCASSWAPGTENIQYFGAGTRLSVL.

The chain carries TRBV3-1 (or the pseudogene TRBV3-2) and TRBJ2-7; D gene unclear. V was trimmed by 0 bases and J by 3 bases, leaving 9 bases between them. The CDR3 contains 14 residues. The germline V gene encodes CDR1 LGHDT and CDR2 YNNKEL (reference sequence). The CDR3 nucleotides read TGTGCCAGCAGCCAAGAGGTTAGGAGCTACGAGCAGTACTTC. This codes for CASSQEVRSYEQYF.

This clone was recorded only once. The rearrangement uses TRBV21-1 and TRBJ2-2. TRBV21-1 is a recognized pseudogene. This CDR3 has 13 amino acids. The CDR3 loop is CASRLTRPGELFF. CDR3 sequence (DNA): TGTGCCAGCAGATTAACACGGCCCGGGGAGCTGTTTTTT.

This clone appeared once. CDR3 protein: CASSSPDSRRISNEQFF. In DNA form, the CDR3 reads TGTGCCAGCTCCTCCCCGGACAGCCGGAGGATTAGCAATGAGCAGTTCTTC. The rearrangement links TRBV18 to TRBJ2-1; perhaps TRBD1 as D (6 bases). CDR3 length equals 17 residues. The germline V and J ends were trimmed by 6 bases and 6 bases, with 24 bases remaining between them. Germline V gene data show CDR1 as KGHSH and CDR2 as LQKENI.

The CDR3 DNA is TGCAGCGTTGGGGAGGGCGATCAGCCCCAGCATTTT. Residues: CSVGEGDQPQHF. The V and J genes are TRBV29-1 and TRBJ1-5, with D uncertain. The V and J ends lost 4 bases and 5 bases respectively, with 9 bases between them. Germline lookup yields CDR1 SQVTM and CDR2 ANQGSEA. This CDR3 spans 12 amino acids.

The chain combines TRBV27 with TRBJ1-5; TRBD1 is a possible D gene (6 bases). The CDR3 has 13 residues. V lost 6 bases to trimming and J lost 9 bases, with 15 bases between them. The germline V gene has CDR1 MNHEY and CDR2 SMNVEV (reference sequence). As DNA, the CDR3 is TGTGCCAGCAGGGCGGGGGCCTCAGGGCCCCAGCATTTT. Its translation is CASRAGASGPQHF.

The rearrangement links TRBV20-1 to TRBJ1-3; no clear D gene. Trimming removed 3 bases from V and 3 bases from J, with 3 bases in between. The CDR3 has 11 residues. The germline V gene has CDR1 DFQATT and CDR2 SNEGSKA (reference sequence). The CDR3 nucleotides read TGCAGTGCTAGCATTGGAAACACCATATATTTT. Amino acids: CSASIGNTIYF.

The chain joins TRBV6-5 to TRBJ2-1, with D tentatively TRBD2 (5 bases). Germline V gene sequence: CDR1 MNHEY, CDR2 SVGAGI. V shed 6 bases and J shed 4 bases, with 16 bases lying between them. CDR3 length: 15 residues. The CDR3 DNA follows: TGTGCCAGCAGCCAAGAAGCGGCACCTTACAATGAGCAGTTCTTC. This codes for CASSQEAAPYNEQFF.

The chain employs TRBV6-1 and TRBJ1-1, with 8 bases fitting TRBD1. This CDR3 contains 13 residues. V gave up 3 bases and J gave up 10 bases; unmatched junction bases: 7. The germline CDR1 and CDR2 sequences are MNHNS and SASEGT. CDR3 amino acids: CASSETGTGGAFF. Here the CDR3 DNA reads TGTGCCAGCAGTGAGACAGGGACAGGTGGAGCTTTCTTT.